Included here is one TCR beta chain sequence, with context. As yet, its antigen is unknown. Isolated RNA was reverse transcribed into cDNA used as the sequencing template. The table came from immunoSEQ multiplex PCR; TCRdb's copy has only in-frame clones and leaves some out. The profile shows 150,000 to 200,000 clones, about 60% of them singletons. With V trimmed by 2 bases and J by 2 bases, 5 bases remained unmatched. Germline V lookup: CDR1 SGHTA, CDR2 FQGNSA. The CDR3 is made up of 16 amino acids. The data originate from a study of CD8+ T cells in alopecia areata. Study summary: Tofacitinib dosing lasted 6 to 18 months, which was then followed by 6 months off drug. Overall study findings and caveats: Among patients, TCR sharing was less clear than in mice, a difference possibly due in part to HLA diversity in the patient population. Scalp repertoires also include resident alphabeta T cells from normal skin.

J is TRBJ2-2 and V is TRBV7-2; TRBD2 aligns across 7 bases. The sequencing here drew on CD4+ T cells sorted from blood, taken at week 0. The TCR sequence derives from a human donor with alopecia areata. CDR3 DNA: TGTGCCAGCAGCTTATCAGCGGGGCCCAACACCGGGGAGCTGTTTTTT. Amino acids: CASSLSAGPNTGELFF.